This is a list of T cell receptor beta chains from one sample in a study of blood T cell repertoires in COVID-19. Sequencing was performed with immunoSEQ multiplex PCR; in TCRdb, only in-frame clones are kept and a portion is missing. The table has under 200,000 clones, 70% to 80% seen once; the top ten hold roughly 8.6%. Input material: peripheral blood. These receptors came from a man between 60 and 75 years old with acute or convalescent COVID-19. Each CDR3 is given with its conserved first and last residue.

V,J,CDR3
TRBV19,TRBJ2-3,CASSKDRGLGTDTQYF
TRBV6-6,TRBJ1-6,CASSPGGTVSSYNSPLHF
TRBV5-1,TRBJ2-7,CASSSPSSGGYEQYF
TRBV4-1,TRBJ2-5,CASSPTGTSGQETQYF
TRBV6-2/TRBV6-3,TRBJ2-1,CASGWTGNEQFF
TRBV2,TRBJ2-1,CASSEAGEQFF
TRBV6-1,TRBJ2-1,CASSEWGQSYNEQFF
TRBV28,TRBJ1-3,CASSLGGSAGNTIYF
TRBV19,TRBJ2-4,CASSQQDLKNIQYF
TRBV27,TRBJ1-2,CASSSHRTGGDDYTF
TRBV24-1,TRBJ2-5,CATSDKAGGRQETQYF
TRBV24-1,TRBJ2-1,CATSVGGLAQSYNEQFF
TRBV4-2,TRBJ1-1,CASSQDLSEELSAFF
TRBV11-2,TRBJ2-7,CASSARSSGSSYEQYF
TRBV19,TRBJ1-2,CASSTPPGRDNYGYTF
TRBV10-2,TRBJ2-3,CASSDLISSTDTQYF
TRBV15,TRBJ2-3,CAVTPSGGFVGTQYF
TRBV6-5,TRBJ1-3,CASTARGTGNTIYF
TRBV30,TRBJ2-5,CAWLQGEETQYF
TRBV6-5,TRBJ2-7,CASSPGQATYEQYF